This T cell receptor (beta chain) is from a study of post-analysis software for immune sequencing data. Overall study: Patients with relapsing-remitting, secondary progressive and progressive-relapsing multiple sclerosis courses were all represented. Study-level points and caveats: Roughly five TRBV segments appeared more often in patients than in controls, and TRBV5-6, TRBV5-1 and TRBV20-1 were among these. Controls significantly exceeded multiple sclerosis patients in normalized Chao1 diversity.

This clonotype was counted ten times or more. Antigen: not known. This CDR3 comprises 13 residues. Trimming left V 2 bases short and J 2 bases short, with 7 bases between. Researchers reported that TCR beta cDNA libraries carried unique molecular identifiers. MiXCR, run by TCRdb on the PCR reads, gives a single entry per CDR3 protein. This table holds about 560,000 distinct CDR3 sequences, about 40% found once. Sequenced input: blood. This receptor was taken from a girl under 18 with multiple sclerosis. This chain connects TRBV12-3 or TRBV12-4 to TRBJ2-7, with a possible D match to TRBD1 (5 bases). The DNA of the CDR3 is TGTGCCAGCAGTTTACAGGGCCCCTACGAGCAGTACTTC. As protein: CASSLQGPYEQYF.